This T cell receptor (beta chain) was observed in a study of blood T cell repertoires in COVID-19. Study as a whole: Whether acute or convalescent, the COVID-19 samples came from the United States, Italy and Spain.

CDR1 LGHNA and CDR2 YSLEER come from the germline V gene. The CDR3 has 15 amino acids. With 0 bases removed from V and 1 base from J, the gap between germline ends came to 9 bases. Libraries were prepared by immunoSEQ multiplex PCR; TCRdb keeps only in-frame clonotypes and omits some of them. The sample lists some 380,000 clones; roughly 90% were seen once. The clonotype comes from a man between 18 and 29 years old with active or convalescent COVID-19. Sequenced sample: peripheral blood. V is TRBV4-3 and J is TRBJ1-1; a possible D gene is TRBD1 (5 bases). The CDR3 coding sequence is TGCGCCAGCAGCCAAGACCCAGGGTGGAACACTGAAGCTTTCTTT. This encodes CASSQDPGWNTEAFF.